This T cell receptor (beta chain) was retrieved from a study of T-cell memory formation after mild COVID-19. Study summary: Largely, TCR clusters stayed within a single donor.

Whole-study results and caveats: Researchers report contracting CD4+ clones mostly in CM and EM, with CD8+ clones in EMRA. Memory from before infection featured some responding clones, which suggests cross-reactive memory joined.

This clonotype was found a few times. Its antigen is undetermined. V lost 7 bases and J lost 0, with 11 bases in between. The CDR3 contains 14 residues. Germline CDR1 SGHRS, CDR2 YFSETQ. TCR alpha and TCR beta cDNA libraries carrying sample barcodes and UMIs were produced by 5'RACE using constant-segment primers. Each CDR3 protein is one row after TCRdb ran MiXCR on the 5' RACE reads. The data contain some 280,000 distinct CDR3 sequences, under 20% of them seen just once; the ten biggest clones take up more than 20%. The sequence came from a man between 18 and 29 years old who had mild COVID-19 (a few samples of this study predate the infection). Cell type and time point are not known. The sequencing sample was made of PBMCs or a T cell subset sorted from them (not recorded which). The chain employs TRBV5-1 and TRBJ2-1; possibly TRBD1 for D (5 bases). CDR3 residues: CASFFRDSYNEQFF. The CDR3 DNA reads TGCGCCAGCTTTTTCAGGGACTCCTACAATGAGCAGTTCTTC.